This T cell receptor beta chain was sequenced in a study of regulatory T cells in long-lasting Graves disease. Time point meaning: persistent/refractory GD, antithyroid drugs over 5 years with positive TRAb. After RNA was extracted from PBMCs, the TCR library was made from it. Recruitment took place at an endocrinology department in Xi'an, China. V shed 6 bases and J 6 bases; nucleotides not matched to a gene: 10. CDR3 size: 14 residues. This clonotype was found many times. The antigen is unknown. Overall study results and limits: New patients shared fewer public clonotypes (966) than persistent patients did (more than 2,500). Segments TRBV28, TRBJ1-2 and TRBJ2-5 showed preferential usage in persistent disease.

Building the TCR beta libraries relied on iRepertoire HTBI primers, and CDR3 regions underwent Arm-PCR. Via MiXCR, TCRdb re-called the multiplex PCR reads, giving one row per CDR3 protein. The sample consists of 390,000 or so distinct CDR3 sequences, approximately 25% of them appearing once. The material was peripheral blood mononuclear cells (PBMCs), obtained when the disease was refractory, from a patient treated with antithyroid drugs. The receptor comes from a woman aged 40 to 55 with Graves disease. The rearrangement uses TRBV12-3 or TRBV12-4 and TRBJ2-7; 8 bases line up with TRBD2. Here the CDR3 DNA reads TGTGCCAGCAGCATAGGACTAGCCGTCGGCGAGCAGTACTTC. As protein: CASSIGLAVGEQYF.